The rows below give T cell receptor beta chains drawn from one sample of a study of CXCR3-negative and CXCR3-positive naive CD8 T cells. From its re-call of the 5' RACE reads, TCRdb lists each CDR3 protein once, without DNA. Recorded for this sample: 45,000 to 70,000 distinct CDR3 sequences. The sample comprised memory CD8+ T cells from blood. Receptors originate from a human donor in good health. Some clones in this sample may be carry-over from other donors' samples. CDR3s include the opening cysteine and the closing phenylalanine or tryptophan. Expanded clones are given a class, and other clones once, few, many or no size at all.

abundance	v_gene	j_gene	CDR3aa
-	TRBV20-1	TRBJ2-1	CSAHLAQAGGGLPEQFF
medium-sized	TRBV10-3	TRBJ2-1	CAISGTSGRSYNEQFF
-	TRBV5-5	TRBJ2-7	CASSLGTSLEVYEQYF
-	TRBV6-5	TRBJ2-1	CASSYSGGNTIHNEQFF
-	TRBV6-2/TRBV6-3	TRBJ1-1	CASSSGTVMITEAFF
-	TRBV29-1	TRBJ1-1	CSVVRGLGPEAFF
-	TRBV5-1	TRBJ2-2	CASSETGDFDGELFF
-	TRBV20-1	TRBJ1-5	CSANEATGNQPQHF
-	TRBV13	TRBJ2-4	CASSSGSHKNIQYF
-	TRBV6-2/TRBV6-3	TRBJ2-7	CASSHLPDRGNEQYF
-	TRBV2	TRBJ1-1	CASSRTVQMNTEAFF
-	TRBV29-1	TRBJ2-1	CSGGPTPLSGNEQFF
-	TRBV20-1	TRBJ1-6	CSARDPTADNSPLHF
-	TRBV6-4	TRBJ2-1	CASSDSMEMKEQFF
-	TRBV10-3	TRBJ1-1	CAISDEQGISEAFF
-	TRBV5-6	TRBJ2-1	CASSQRWASGEWGNEQFF
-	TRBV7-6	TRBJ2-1	CASSFLPRDRGNEQFF
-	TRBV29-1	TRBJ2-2	CSVLSTRSGELFF
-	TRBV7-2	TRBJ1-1	CASSWDRGTEAFF
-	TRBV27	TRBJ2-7	CAIAPQGSYEQYF
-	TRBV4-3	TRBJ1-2	CASSQQGYGTGNGYTF
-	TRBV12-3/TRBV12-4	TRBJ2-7	CASRSDRAYEQYF
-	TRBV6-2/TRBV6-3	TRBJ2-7	CASSQSYEQYF
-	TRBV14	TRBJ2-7	CASSPPGGRTSYEQYF
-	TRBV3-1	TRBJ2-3	CASSQDRGASTDTQYF
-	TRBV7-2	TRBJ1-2	CASSLETAPPEIGYTF
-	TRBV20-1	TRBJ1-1	CSGRGDTEAFF
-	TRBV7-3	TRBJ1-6	CASSLTGLENSPLHF
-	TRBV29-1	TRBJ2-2	CSVAGGLSVGELFF
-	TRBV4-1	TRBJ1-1	CASSQGDAIEWDTEAFF
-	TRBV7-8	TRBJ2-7	CASSPGYEQYF
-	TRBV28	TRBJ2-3	CASSLFVGGQSFTDTQYF
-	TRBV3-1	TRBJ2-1	CASSQVPLAGYNEQFF
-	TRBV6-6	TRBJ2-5	CASSRNTGTQETQYF
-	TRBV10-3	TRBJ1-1	CAISESQGNTEAFF
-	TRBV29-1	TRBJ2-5	CSVEDLAGGEETQYF
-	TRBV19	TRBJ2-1	CASSTGWTGYLDNEQFF
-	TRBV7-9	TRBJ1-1	CASSLASDYTEAFF
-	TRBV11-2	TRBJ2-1	CASSPTRTASSYNEQFF
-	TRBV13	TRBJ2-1	CASSLGYGLGSSYNEQFF
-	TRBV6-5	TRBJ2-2	CASTDLRLANTGELFF
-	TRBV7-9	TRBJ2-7	CASSPGGPYEQYF
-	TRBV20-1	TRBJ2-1	CSARFETSGGYNEQFF
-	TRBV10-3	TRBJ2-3	CAISEPGVSISTDTQYF
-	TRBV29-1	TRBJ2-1	CSVEDNRDWGRNEQFF
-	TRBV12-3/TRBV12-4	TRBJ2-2	CASSSSGLDTGELFF
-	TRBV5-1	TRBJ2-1	CASSPIEGKNEQFF